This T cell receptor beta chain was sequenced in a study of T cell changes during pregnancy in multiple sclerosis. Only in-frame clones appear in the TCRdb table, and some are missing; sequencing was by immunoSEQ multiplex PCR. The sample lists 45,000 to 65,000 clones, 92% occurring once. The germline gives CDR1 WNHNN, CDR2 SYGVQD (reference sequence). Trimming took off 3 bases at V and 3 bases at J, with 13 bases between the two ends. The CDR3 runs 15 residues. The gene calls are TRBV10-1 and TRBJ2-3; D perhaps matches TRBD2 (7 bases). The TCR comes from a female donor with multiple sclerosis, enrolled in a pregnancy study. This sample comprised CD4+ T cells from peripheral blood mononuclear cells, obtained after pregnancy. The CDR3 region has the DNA TGCGCCAGCAGTGAAGGGGGGGGCGAGACAGATACGCAGTATTTT. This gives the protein CASSEGGGETDTQYF.